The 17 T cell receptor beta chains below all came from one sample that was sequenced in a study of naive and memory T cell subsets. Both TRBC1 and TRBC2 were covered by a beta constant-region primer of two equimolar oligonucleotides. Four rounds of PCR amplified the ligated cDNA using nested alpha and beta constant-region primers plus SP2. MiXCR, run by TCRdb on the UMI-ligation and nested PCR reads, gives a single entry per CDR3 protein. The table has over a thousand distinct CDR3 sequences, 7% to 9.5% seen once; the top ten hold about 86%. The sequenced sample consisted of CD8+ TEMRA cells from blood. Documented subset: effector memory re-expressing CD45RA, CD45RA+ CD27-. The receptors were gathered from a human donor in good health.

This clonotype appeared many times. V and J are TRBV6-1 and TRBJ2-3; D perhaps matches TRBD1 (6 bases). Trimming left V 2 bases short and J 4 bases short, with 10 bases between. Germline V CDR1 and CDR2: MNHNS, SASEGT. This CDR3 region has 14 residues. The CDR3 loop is CASSESTGPDTQYF. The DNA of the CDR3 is TGTGCCAGCAGTGAATCTACAGGGCCAGATACGCAGTATTTT.

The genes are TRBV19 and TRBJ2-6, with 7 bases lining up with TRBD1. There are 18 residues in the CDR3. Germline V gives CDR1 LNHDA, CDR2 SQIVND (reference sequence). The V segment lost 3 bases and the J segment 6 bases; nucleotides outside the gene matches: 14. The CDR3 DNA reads TGTGCCAGTAGTATTGGTCACCAAGGGGGACAGACGGCCAACGTCCTGACTTTC. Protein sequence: CASSIGHQGGQTANVLTF.

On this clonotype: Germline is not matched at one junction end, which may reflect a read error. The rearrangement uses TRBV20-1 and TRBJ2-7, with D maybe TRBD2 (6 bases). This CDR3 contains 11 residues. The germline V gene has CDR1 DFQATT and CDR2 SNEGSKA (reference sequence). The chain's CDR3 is CSALGGYERYF. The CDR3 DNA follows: TGCAGTGCCCTGGGAGGCTACGAGCGGTACTTC.

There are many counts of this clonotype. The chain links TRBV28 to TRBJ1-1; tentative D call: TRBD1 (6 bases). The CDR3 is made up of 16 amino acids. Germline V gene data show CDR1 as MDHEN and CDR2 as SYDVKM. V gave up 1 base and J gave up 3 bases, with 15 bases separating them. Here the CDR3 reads CASSLFLRGLYTEAFF. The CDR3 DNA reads TGTGCCAGCAGTTTATTCCTTCGGGGGCTGTACACTGAAGCTTTCTTT.

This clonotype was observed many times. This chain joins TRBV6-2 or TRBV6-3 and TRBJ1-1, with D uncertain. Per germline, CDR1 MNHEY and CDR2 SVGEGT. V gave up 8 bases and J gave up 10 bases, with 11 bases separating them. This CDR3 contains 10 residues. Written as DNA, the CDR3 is TGTGCCAGCGGGCAAGCGTTAGCTTTCTTT. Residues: CASGQALAFF.

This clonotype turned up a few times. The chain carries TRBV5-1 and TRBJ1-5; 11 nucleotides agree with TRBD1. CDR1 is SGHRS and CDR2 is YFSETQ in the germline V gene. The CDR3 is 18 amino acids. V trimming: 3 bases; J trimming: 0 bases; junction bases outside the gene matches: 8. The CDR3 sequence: CASSSRTGGLYSNQPQHF. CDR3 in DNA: TGCGCCAGCAGCTCAAGGACAGGGGGCTTATATAGCAATCAGCCCCAGCATTTT.

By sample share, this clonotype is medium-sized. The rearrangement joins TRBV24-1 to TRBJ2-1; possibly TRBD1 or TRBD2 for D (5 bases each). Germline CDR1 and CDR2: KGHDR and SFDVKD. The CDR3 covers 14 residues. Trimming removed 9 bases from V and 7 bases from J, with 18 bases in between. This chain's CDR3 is CATHPGSGTNEQFF. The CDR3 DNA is TGTGCCACCCACCCGGGGTCAGGGACGAATGAGCAGTTCTTC.

The CDR3 loop reads CASRDLGLAGGGSYNEQFF. DNA of the CDR3: TGTGCCAGCAGAGACCTGGGACTAGCGGGAGGGGGCTCCTACAATGAGCAGTTCTTC. The chain joins TRBV6-6 to TRBJ2-1; 16 bases align to TRBD2. In germline, CDR1 is MNHNY, CDR2 SVGAGI (reference sequence). There are 19 residues in the CDR3. With V trimmed by 6 bases and J by 0 bases, 8 bases remained unmatched.

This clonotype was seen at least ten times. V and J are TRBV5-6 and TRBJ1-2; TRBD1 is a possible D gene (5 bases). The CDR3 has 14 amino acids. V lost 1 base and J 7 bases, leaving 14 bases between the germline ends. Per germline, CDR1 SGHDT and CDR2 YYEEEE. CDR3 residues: CASSLTEGRVGYTF. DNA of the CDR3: TGTGCCAGCAGCTTGACCGAGGGGCGCGTTGGCTACACCTTC.

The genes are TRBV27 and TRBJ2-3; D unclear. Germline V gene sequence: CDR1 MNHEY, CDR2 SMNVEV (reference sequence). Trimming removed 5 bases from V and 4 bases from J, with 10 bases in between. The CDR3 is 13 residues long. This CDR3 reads CASSVFNSDTQYF. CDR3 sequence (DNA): TGTGCCAGCAGTGTTTTTAATTCAGATACGCAGTATTTT.

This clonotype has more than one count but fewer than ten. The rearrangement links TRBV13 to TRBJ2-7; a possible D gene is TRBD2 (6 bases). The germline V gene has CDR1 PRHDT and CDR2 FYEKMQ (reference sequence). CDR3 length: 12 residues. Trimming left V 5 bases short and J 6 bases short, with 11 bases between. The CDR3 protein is CASSVLGGEQYF. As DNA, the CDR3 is TGTGCCAGCAGCGTCCTCGGGGGCGAGCAGTACTTC.

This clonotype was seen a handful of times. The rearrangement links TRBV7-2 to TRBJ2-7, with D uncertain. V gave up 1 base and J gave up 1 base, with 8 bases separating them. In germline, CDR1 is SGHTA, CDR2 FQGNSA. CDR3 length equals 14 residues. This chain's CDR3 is CASSLVHMSYEQYF. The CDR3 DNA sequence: TGTGCCAGCAGCTTAGTTCACATGTCCTACGAGCAGTACTTC.

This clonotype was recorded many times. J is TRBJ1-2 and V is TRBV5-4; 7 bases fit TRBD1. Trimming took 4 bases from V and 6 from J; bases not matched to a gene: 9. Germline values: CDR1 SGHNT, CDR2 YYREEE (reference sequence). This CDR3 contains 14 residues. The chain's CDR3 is CASSPEPTGNGYTF. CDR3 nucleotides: TGTGCCAGCAGCCCGGAACCGACAGGGAATGGCTACACCTTC.

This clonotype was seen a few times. CDR3 sequence reads: CASSDGTSGTDTQYF. CDR3 DNA sequence: TGTGCCAGCAGTGACGGGACTAGCGGCACAGATACGCAGTATTTT. This chain uses TRBV6-4 with TRBJ2-3; 10 bases fit TRBD2. Germline CDR1 MRHNA, CDR2 SNTAGT. The CDR3 is made up of 15 amino acids. V gave up 2 bases and J gave up 1 base; unmatched junction bases: 0.

The CDR3 region is CASSQIGGHEKLFF. The CDR3 bases are TGTGCCAGCAGTCAAATAGGGGGCCATGAAAAACTGTTTTTT. The V gene is TRBV7-9, the J gene TRBJ1-4; TRBD1 agrees at 7 bases. Trimming at V came to 6 bases and at J to 6 bases, leaving 7 bases not matched to a gene. Germline V CDR1 and CDR2: SEHNR, FQNEAQ (reference sequence). The CDR3 spans 14 residues.

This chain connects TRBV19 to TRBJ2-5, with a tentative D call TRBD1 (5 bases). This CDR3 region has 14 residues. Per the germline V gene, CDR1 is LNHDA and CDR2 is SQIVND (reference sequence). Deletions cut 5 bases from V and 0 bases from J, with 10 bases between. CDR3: CASSRWGYQETQYF. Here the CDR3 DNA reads TGTGCCAGTAGTCGGTGGGGCTACCAAGAGACCCAGTACTTC.

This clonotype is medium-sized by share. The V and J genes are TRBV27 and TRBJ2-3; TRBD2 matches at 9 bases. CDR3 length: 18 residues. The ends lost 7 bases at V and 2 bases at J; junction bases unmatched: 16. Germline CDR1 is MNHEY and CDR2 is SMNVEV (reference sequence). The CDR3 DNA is TGTGCCAGCACTCAAATGGCGAGCGGGAGGACCGTCACAGATACGCAGTATTTT. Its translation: CASTQMASGRTVTDTQYF.